A single sample is the source of the 6 T cell receptor beta chains below, sequenced in a study of blood T cell repertoires in COVID-19. Using immunoSEQ multiplex PCR, the repertoire was profiled, and TCRdb retains in-frame clones only, with some absent. The repertoire holds approximately 150,000 clones, approximately 90% seen once, with about 4.9% in the top ten. Material for sequencing was peripheral blood. These receptors all come from a man aged 18 to 29 with COVID-19, enrolled during active disease.

The chain recombines TRBV28 with TRBJ1-5; D uncertain. This CDR3 has 14 amino acids. The germline V gene has CDR1 MDHEN and CDR2 SYDVKM. Trimming shortened V by 1 base and J by 3 bases, and 7 bases separated the two germline ends. The CDR3 loop is CASSLLHTNQPQHF. The DNA of the CDR3 is TGTGCCAGCAGTTTATTACACACCAATCAGCCCCAGCATTTT.

The CDR3 DNA follows: TGTGCCAGCAGTTTTCTGAGAGAACTTGCGAACACTGAAGCTTTCTTT. It yields the protein CASSFLRELANTEAFF. V is TRBV27 and J is TRBJ1-1; D unclear. The CDR3 covers 16 residues. Trimming left V 3 bases short and J 1 base short, with 15 bases between. Germline CDR1 is MNHEY and CDR2 is SMNVEV (reference sequence).

The rearrangement uses TRBV4-3 and TRBJ2-1; perhaps TRBD2 as D (5 bases). V dropped 0 bases and J dropped 0 bases, with 12 bases sitting between them. Germline V gene data show CDR1 as LGHNA and CDR2 as YSLEER. The CDR3 covers 17 residues. CDR3 in DNA: TGCGCCAGCAGCCAAGAAGTCGGACTTATCTCCTACAATGAGCAGTTCTTC. Translation: CASSQEVGLISYNEQFF.

The gene calls are TRBV6-6 and TRBJ2-3; no clear D. The CDR3 sequence is 15 residues long. Germline V CDR1 and CDR2: MNHNY, SVGAGI (reference sequence). The V gene lost 5 bases and the J gene lost 3 bases, with 15 bases spanning the gap. The CDR3 coding sequence is TGTGCCAGCAGTCGCTCTCTAGGAACGACAGATACGCAGTATTTT. As protein: CASSRSLGTTDTQYF.

This clone came up a few times. Here the CDR3 reads CASSSDRTSSSYNEQFF. Written as DNA, the CDR3 is TGTGCCAGCAGCTCCGACAGGACCTCCAGCTCCTACAATGAGCAGTTCTTC. The chain carries TRBV7-9 and TRBJ2-1; TRBD1 might be the D (6 bases). CDR1 is SEHNR, CDR2 FQNEAQ, per germline (reference sequence). The CDR3 loop spans 17 amino acids. Trimming removed 4 bases at V and 0 bases at J, with 16 bases between.

The CDR3 DNA sequence: TGTGCCAGCAGTTCCGGGACTAGCGGGAGTGACAATGAGCAGTTCTTC. Its translation is CASSSGTSGSDNEQFF. This chain connects TRBV28 to TRBJ2-1, with 14 nucleotides matching TRBD2. V lost 4 bases to trimming and J lost 5 bases; unmatched junction nucleotides: 4. The germline CDR1 and CDR2 sequences are MDHEN and SYDVKM. This CDR3 has 16 amino acids.